The entry below describes one T cell receptor (beta chain). The data are from a study of blood T cells in healthy people across ages. Primed by a sample-barcoded 5' primer and a J-beta primer mix, a second PCR proceeded for roughly 7 to 12 cycles. TCRdb passed the 5' RACE reads through MiXCR, listing each CDR3 protein once. The sample lists 1.5 million to 2 million distinct CDR3 sequences; around 40% were seen once. CDR1 and CDR2 (germline): DFQATT, SNEGSKA (reference sequence). The CDR3 covers 14 residues. The V gene lost 0 bases and the J gene lost 5 bases, with 11 bases spanning the gap. The sample consisted of blood. The chain links TRBV20-1 to TRBJ2-1; D remains ambiguous. This receptor was taken from a human donor in good health. The CDR3 region has the DNA TGCAGTGCTAGAGATTATGTACTCCACAATGAGCAGTTCTTC. Translating gives CSARDYVLHNEQFF.